This passage covers 5 T cell receptor beta chains from one sample sequenced in a study of blood T cell repertoires in COVID-19. Profiled with immunoSEQ multiplex PCR; TCRdb holds only in-frame clones, not every one. This table has 300,000 to 400,000 clones, almost 90% appearing once. Sequencing was done on a sample of peripheral blood. All receptors come from a woman in her twenties or thirties with COVID-19, enrolled during active disease.

This clone was observed a handful of times. V gene TRBV27 combines with J gene TRBJ1-2; 12 bases are shared with TRBD1. From germline, CDR1 is MNHEY and CDR2 SMNVEV (reference sequence). J gave up 7 bases and V 4 bases, and 4 bases lay outside the gene matches. CDR3 size: 14 residues. The CDR3, as DNA: TGTGCCAGCAGTTCAGGGGGACAGGGGGCTGGCTACACCTTC. The encoded protein is CASSSGGQGAGYTF.

The rearrangement uses TRBV2 and TRBJ2-3; 12 bases line up with TRBD2. V lost 11 bases and J lost 4; bases outside the gene matches: 4. Germline V gene sequence: CDR1 SNHLY, CDR2 FYNNEI. This CDR3 is 13 amino acids long. The CDR3 sequence is CAGTSGWADTQYF. DNA for the CDR3: TGTGCCGGGACTAGCGGGTGGGCAGATACGCAGTATTTT.

The V call is TRBV27, the J call TRBJ1-5; 11 positions agree with TRBD1. Germline CDR1 reads MNHEY; CDR2 reads SMNVEV (reference sequence). The V gene end was trimmed by 5 bases and the J gene end by 5 bases; junction bases not matched to a gene: 14. The CDR3 contains 18 residues. In DNA form, the CDR3 reads TGTGCCAGCAGTCCGTACCCGCCGGGACAGGGGGGGGATCAGCCCCAGCATTTT. It yields the protein CASSPYPPGQGGDQPQHF.

The genes are TRBV28 and TRBJ2-1; D gene unclear. Between the trimmed V and J ends, which lost 10 bases and 6 bases, there was a span of 19 bases. CDR1 MDHEN and CDR2 SYDVKM come from the germline V gene. The CDR3 totals 14 residues. The CDR3 spells CAIHNPGFSNEQFF. The DNA of the CDR3 is TGTGCCATCCACAACCCCGGGTTCTCCAATGAGCAGTTCTTC.

This rearrangement joins TRBV5-4 to TRBJ2-3; D remains unclear. This CDR3 region has 16 residues. Germline lookup yields CDR1 SGHNT and CDR2 YYREEE (reference sequence). Trimming removed 4 bases from V and 0 bases from J, with 15 bases in between. CDR3 residues: CASSRDSSSSTDTQYF. CDR3 in DNA: TGTGCCAGCAGCCGAGATAGCAGCTCTAGCACAGATACGCAGTATTTT. Full variable domain (rest looked up from reference TRBV5-4 and TRBJ2-3): ETGVTQSPTHLIKTRGQQVTLRCSSQSGHNTVSWYQQALGQGPQFIFQYYREEENGRGNFPPRFSGLQFPNYSSELNVNALELDDSALYLCASSRDSSSSTDTQYFGPGTRLTVL.